Listed below are T cell receptor beta chains from one sample, sequenced in a study of blood T cell repertoires in COVID-19. The protocol was immunoSEQ multiplex PCR, while the TCRdb copy is restricted to in-frame clones and leaves out a portion. The table has 150,000 to 200,000 clones, roughly 77% seen once. The sample was peripheral blood. The receptors shown here come from a human donor in a cohort sampled during active COVID-19. The CDR3 runs from the conserved cysteine through the conserved F or W. Each record gives: CDR3 protein, CDR3 DNA, D gene, J gene, V gene, clone size. D genes are given only for firm matches. Clone size is given for some rows only: seen once, a few or many times, or a class if the clone is expanded.

CATSDGVGGIDTQYF	TGTGCCACCAGTGATGGGGTCGGGGGGATAGATACGCAGTATTTT	TRBD2	TRBJ2-3	TRBV24-1	.
CASSFGVGETQYF	TGTGCCAGCAGTTTTGGAGTGGGAGAGACCCAGTACTTC	.	TRBJ2-5	TRBV6-5	.
CASSSLRHRGSNQPQHF	TGTGCCAGCAGTTCTCTTAGGCACAGGGGGAGCAATCAGCCCCAGCATTTT	TRBD1	TRBJ1-5	TRBV14	.
CASSGQAAVDKYF	TGTGCCAGCAGCGGACAGGCCGCCGTGGATAAGTACTTC	TRBD1	TRBJ2-7	TRBV27	.
CASSPPGTDNEQFF	TGCGCCAGCAGTCCCCCTGGGACAGACAATGAGCAGTTCTTC	TRBD1	TRBJ2-1	TRBV10-1	.
CASSAGQGSENTIYF	TGTGCCAGCAGCGCAGGACAGGGAAGCGAAAACACCATATATTTT	TRBD1	TRBJ1-3	TRBV9	.
CASSQDWRGLEETQYF	TGCGCCAGCAGCCAAGATTGGCGCGGGCTAGAAGAGACCCAGTACTTC	.	TRBJ2-5	TRBV4-3	.
CSVEVGTGKAEAFF	TGCAGCGTTGAAGTCGGGACAGGGAAGGCTGAAGCTTTCTTT	TRBD1	TRBJ1-1	TRBV29-1	.
CASSYGGGQNNQPQHF	TGTGCCAGCAGTTACGGCGGCGGTCAGAACAATCAGCCCCAGCATTTT	.	TRBJ1-5	TRBV6-5	.
CASSLGLAGSTGELFF	TGTGCCAGCAGTTTGGGACTAGCGGGGTCCACCGGGGAGCTGTTTTTT	TRBD2	TRBJ2-2	TRBV28	.
CASSIPGQGARQPQHF	TGTGCCAGTAGTATACCCGGACAGGGGGCGAGACAGCCCCAGCATTTT	TRBD1	TRBJ1-5	TRBV19	once
CASSSFGGEDQETQYF	TGTGCCAGCTCGAGCTTTGGGGGGGAGGATCAAGAGACCCAGTACTTC	TRBD2	TRBJ2-5	TRBV2	.
CASSKIPTGVVYEQYF	TGTGCCAGCAGCAAAATCCCGACAGGGGTAGTCTACGAGCAGTACTTC	TRBD1	TRBJ2-7	TRBV5-6	.
CATSRTPSGNTIYF	TGTGCCACCAGCAGGACACCGTCTGGAAACACCATATATTTT	.	TRBJ1-3	TRBV15	.
CSVAVAGRPYNEQFF	TGCAGCGTTGCGGTAGCGGGACGTCCCTACAATGAGCAGTTCTTC	TRBD2	TRBJ2-1	TRBV29-1	.
CASSLRAGVGSNQPQHF	TGTGCCAGCAGTTTAAGGGCAGGGGTGGGTAGCAATCAGCCCCAGCATTTT	.	TRBJ1-5	TRBV27	once
CASSLLYYNEQFF	TGTGCCAGCAGTTTGCTCTACTACAATGAGCAGTTCTTC	.	TRBJ2-1	TRBV27	.
CASSPLAPGGQETQYF	TGTGCCAGCAGCCCTTTAGCCCCCGGAGGGCAAGAGACCCAGTACTTC	.	TRBJ2-5	TRBV3-1/TRBV3-2	.
CASSPWAGGANTGELFF	TGTGCCAGTAGCCCTTGGGCGGGAGGGGCAAACACCGGGGAGCTGTTTTTT	TRBD2	TRBJ2-2	TRBV19	.
CASSLGTGISNQPQHF	TGTGCCAGCAGCTTAGGGACAGGGATTAGCAATCAGCCCCAGCATTTT	TRBD1	TRBJ1-5	TRBV7-2	.
CASSLGRVHDEQYF	TGTGCCAGCAGTTTGGGCAGGGTCCACGACGAGCAGTACTTC	.	TRBJ2-7	TRBV27	.
CASSNTFRGYEQYF	TGTGCCAGCAGCAACACTTTTAGGGGCTACGAGCAGTACTTC	.	TRBJ2-7	TRBV7-9	.
CAAKGARDTEAFF	TGTGCCGCCAAGGGGGCGCGGGACACTGAAGCTTTCTTT	TRBD1	TRBJ1-1	TRBV10-3	.
CASSFTSGRAGEQYF	TGTGCCAGCAGCTTCACTAGCGGGAGGGCCGGAGAGCAGTACTTC	TRBD2	TRBJ2-7	TRBV7-2	.
CASSEGATNEKLFF	TGTGCCAGCAGCGAAGGGGCCACTAATGAAAAACTGTTTTTT	.	TRBJ1-4	TRBV9	.
CAWRGDSSGTQYF	TGTGCCTGGAGAGGGGACTCTTCAGGGACCCAGTACTTC	.	TRBJ2-5	TRBV30	.
CAWRGTGTSNYGYTF	TGTGCCTGGAGGGGGACAGGGACCTCCAACTATGGCTACACCTTC	TRBD1	TRBJ1-2	TRBV30	.
CASSYQWTGGAGGYTF	TGTGCCAGCAGTTACCAGTGGACAGGGGGCGCGGGGGGCTACACCTTC	TRBD1	TRBJ1-2	TRBV6-5	.
CASKRGTGDDYGYTF	TGTGCCAGCAAGAGGGGGACAGGGGACGACTATGGCTACACCTTC	TRBD1	TRBJ1-2	TRBV2	few
CASSLGGAKETQYF	TGCGCCAGCAGCTTGGGCGGGGCCAAAGAGACCCAGTACTTC	.	TRBJ2-5	TRBV5-1	.
CASSLFGGNTGELFF	TGTGCCAGCAGCCTATTCGGGGGGAACACCGGGGAGCTGTTTTTT	.	TRBJ2-2	TRBV5-6	once
CSVFSSGTQYF	TGCAGTGTTTTCTCTTCGGGGACCCAGTACTTC	.	TRBJ2-5	TRBV20-1	.
CASRDRQFLSGNTIYF	TGTGCCAGCAGGGACAGGCAGTTCCTCTCTGGAAACACCATATATTTT	TRBD1	TRBJ1-3	TRBV28	.
CASSATLAVRQETQYF	TGTGCCAGCAGCGCCACTCTAGCAGTACGCCAAGAGACCCAGTACTTC	.	TRBJ2-5	TRBV6-2/TRBV6-3	.
CASSPRRGMNTEAFF	TGTGCCAGCAGCCCCAGACGGGGAATGAACACTGAAGCTTTCTTT	.	TRBJ1-1	TRBV9	.
CASSRGYQPQHF	TGTGCCAGCAGCAGGGGCTATCAGCCCCAGCATTTT	.	TRBJ1-5	TRBV28	.
CASSLEGWGGYKAEAFF	TGCGCCAGCAGCTTGGAAGGGTGGGGAGGCTATAAAGCTGAAGCTTTCTTT	.	TRBJ1-1	TRBV5-1	.
CASSYLAGGTNGYTF	TGTGCCAGCAGTTACTTGGCAGGGGGCACAAATGGCTACACCTTC	TRBD1	TRBJ1-2	TRBV6-2/TRBV6-3	.
CAWEPGQGYGYTF	TGTGCCTGGGAACCGGGACAGGGCTATGGCTACACCTTC	TRBD1	TRBJ1-2	TRBV30	once
CASTFGQGSYEQYF	TGTGCCAGCACCTTCGGACAGGGGAGCTACGAGCAGTACTTC	TRBD1	TRBJ2-7	TRBV6-5	.
CATAPFGGDNTEAFF	TGTGCCACCGCCCCTTTTGGCGGGGACAACACTGAAGCTTTCTTT	.	TRBJ1-1	TRBV15	.
CASKGGDPGQGARGNGYTF	TGTGCCAGTAAGGGAGGGGATCCGGGACAGGGGGCGCGAGGAAATGGCTACACCTTC	TRBD1	TRBJ1-2	TRBV19	.
CASSSDRAGANVLTF	TGTGCCAGTAGTAGCGACAGGGCTGGGGCCAACGTCCTGACTTTC	TRBD1	TRBJ2-6	TRBV19	.
CASSPGQGVGEKLFF	TGCGCCAGCAGCCCCGGACAGGGGGTCGGTGAAAAACTGTTTTTT	TRBD1	TRBJ1-4	TRBV4-3	.
CASSAGQLSSYNEQFF	TGTGCCAGCAGCGCCGGACAGTTGAGCTCCTACAATGAGCAGTTCTTC	.	TRBJ2-1	TRBV9	.
CASSLNRVSNTEAFF	TGCGCCAGCAGCCTCAACAGGGTTTCGAACACTGAAGCTTTCTTT	.	TRBJ1-1	TRBV4-3	.